This is a list of T cell receptor beta chains from one sample in a study of vaccination effects on CD4 cells after COVID-19. Which antigens these TCRs recognize remains unknown. Profiling relied on immunoSEQ multiplex PCR, and the TCRdb table lists in-frame clones only, not all of them. The table records 64,000 or so clones, roughly 78% of them present only once. The specimen comprised CD4+ T cells from PBMCs cultured with HCoV-OC43 spike peptides, sampled after COVID-19 vaccination. These receptors originate from a human donor who received a COVID-19 vaccine. CDR3s include the opening cysteine and the closing phenylalanine or tryptophan. A D gene is named only where the DNA matches it firmly. The listing skips clone size in some rows; elsewhere it reads once, few, many or a size class.

J gene | CDR3 length | D gene | V gene | clone size | CDR3 protein | CDR3 DNA
TRBJ1-2 | 11 | . | TRBV20-1 | . | CSAPGSAGYTF | TGCAGTGCGCCGGGAAGTGCTGGCTACACCTTC
TRBJ2-4 | 13 | . | TRBV7-9 | . | CASSLGDFPTQYF | TGTGCCAGCAGCTTAGGTGACTTCCCCACTCAGTACTTC
TRBJ2-2 | 15 | . | TRBV5-1 | . | CASQPGHRNTGELFF | TGCGCCAGTCAGCCGGGACACCGAAACACCGGGGAGCTGTTTTTT
TRBJ1-2 | 17 | TRBD1 | TRBV28 | . | CASSRMGQGGPNYGYTF | TGTGCCAGCAGCCGTATGGGACAGGGGGGACCTAACTATGGCTACACCTTC
TRBJ2-5 | 13 | TRBD2 | TRBV2 | . | CASTRGGGETQYF | TGTGCCAGCACGCGGGGGGGCGGGGAGACCCAGTACTTC
TRBJ1-2 | 16 | . | TRBV15 | few | CATSRDLLNLGYGYTF | TGTGCCACCAGCAGAGATCTACTTAACTTGGGCTATGGCTACACCTTC
TRBJ2-3 | 18 | TRBD1 | TRBV7-3 | . | CASSHTYGQGKEADTQYF | TGTGCCAGCAGCCACACCTATGGACAGGGAAAGGAGGCAGATACGCAGTATTTT
TRBJ2-3 | 16 | TRBD2 | TRBV19 | . | CASSTLGAGGADTQYF | TGTGCCAGTAGTACCTTAGGCGCGGGGGGGGCAGATACGCAGTATTTT
TRBJ2-5 | 14 | . | TRBV5-5 | . | CASSARTNSETQYF | TGTGCCAGCAGCGCCCGTACGAACTCAGAGACCCAGTACTTC
TRBJ1-6 | 15 | . | TRBV28 | . | CASSFPSGYAPPLHF | TGTGCCAGCAGTTTCCCCTCAGGGTACGCGCCACCCCTCCACTTT
TRBJ1-4 | 16 | TRBD1 | TRBV27 | . | CASSLQGALTNEKLFF | TGTGCCAGCAGTTTACAGGGGGCGCTAACCAATGAAAAACTGTTTTTT
TRBJ1-1 | 14 | . | TRBV2 | few | CARKNDDLNTEAFF | TGTGCCAGAAAAAACGACGATTTGAACACTGAAGCTTTCTTT
TRBJ1-1 | 15 | TRBD1 | TRBV7-2 | . | CASSLEITGVTEAFF | TGTGCCAGCAGCTTAGAGATAACAGGGGTCACTGAAGCTTTCTTT
TRBJ1-1 | 16 | . | TRBV4-2 | few | CASSQETGALDTEAFF | TGTGCCAGCAGCCAAGAGACAGGAGCCTTGGACACTGAAGCTTTCTTT
TRBJ2-1 | 17 | TRBD2 | TRBV6-6 | . | CASSLRTSGRLYNEQFF | TGTGCCAGCAGTCTTCGGACTAGCGGGAGGTTATACAATGAGCAGTTCTTC
TRBJ2-5 | 12 | . | TRBV29-1 | . | CSVRSSQETQYF | TGCAGCGTTCGTAGCTCCCAAGAGACCCAGTACTTC
TRBJ2-3 | 14 | . | TRBV29-1 | . | CSDLGTDNTDTQYF | TGCAGCGATCTGGGGACGGATAACACAGATACGCAGTATTTT
TRBJ1-6 | 13 | . | TRBV19 | . | CASSDRDNSPLHF | TGTGCCAGTAGTGATCGGGATAATTCACCCCTCCACTTT
TRBJ2-1 | 14 | . | TRBV5-1 | . | CASSSIGTYNEQFF | TGCGCCAGCAGCTCGATCGGAACTTACAATGAGCAGTTCTTC
TRBJ1-5 | 12 | . | TRBV12-3/TRBV12-4 | . | CASSLVNQPQHF | TGTGCCAGCAGTTTGGTCAATCAGCCCCAGCATTTT
TRBJ2-2 | 14 | . | TRBV19 | . | CASTITGITGELFF | TGTGCCAGTACCATCACAGGGATCACCGGGGAGCTGTTTTTT
TRBJ1-5 | 14 | . | TRBV2 | . | CASRPTGSNQPQHF | TGTGCCAGCAGGCCCACAGGGTCCAATCAGCCCCAGCATTTT
TRBJ2-1 | 15 | . | TRBV30 | . | CAWGLGVIEGDEQFF | TGTGCCTGGGGGCTGGGGGTAATTGAGGGGGATGAGCAGTTCTTC
TRBJ2-2 | 14 | TRBD1 | TRBV18 | once | CASSPGQGTGELFF | TGTGCCAGCTCACCGGGACAGGGGACCGGGGAGCTGTTTTTT
TRBJ1-5 | 15 | TRBD1 | TRBV6-5 | . | CASTGTGMVNQPQHF | TGTGCCAGCACCGGGACAGGGATGGTGAATCAGCCCCAGCATTTT
TRBJ1-4 | 15 | . | TRBV10-2 | . | CASSDYRASNEKLFF | TGCGCCAGCAGTGATTACAGAGCCTCCAATGAAAAACTGTTTTTT
TRBJ2-3 | 14 | TRBD1 | TRBV5-6 | . | CASSVPNSGGAQYF | TGTGCCAGCAGCGTACCAAACTCAGGGGGAGCGCAGTATTTT
TRBJ2-3 | 21 | . | TRBV21-1 | . | CASSPPKQGSEDSRPPDTQYF | TGTGCCAGCAGCCCCCCTAAACAGGGGTCAGAAGACTCACGCCCCCCAGATACGCAGTATTTT
TRBJ1-2 | 17 | TRBD1 | TRBV15 | few | CATSRETGGGFDYGYTF | TGTGCCACCAGCAGGGAGACAGGGGGCGGTTTCGACTATGGCTACACCTTC
TRBJ1-1 | 14 | . | TRBV7-9 | few | CASSLRLENTEAFF | TGTGCCAGCAGCTTACGGCTTGAGAACACTGAAGCTTTCTTT
TRBJ1-6 | 15 | . | TRBV5-1 | . | CASSLSGPPRSPLHF | TGCGCCAGCAGCTTGAGTGGGCCTCCGAGGTCACCCCTCCACTTT
TRBJ2-1 | 12 | . | TRBV9 | . | CASSVEVGEQFF | TGTGCCAGCAGCGTAGAAGTAGGTGAGCAGTTCTTC
TRBJ2-1 | 13 | . | TRBV13 | . | CASSLDLNNEQFF | TGTGCCAGCAGCTTAGATTTGAACAATGAGCAGTTCTTC
TRBJ1-5 | 13 | . | TRBV30 | . | CAWSKGSNQPQHF | TGTGCCTGGAGCAAGGGGAGCAATCAGCCCCAGCATTTT
TRBJ2-1 | 14 | TRBD1 | TRBV7-2 | once | CASSLVAGGNEQFF | TGTGCCAGCAGCTTAGTAGCAGGGGGCAATGAGCAGTTCTTC
TRBJ1-1 | 13 | . | TRBV5-4 | once | CASSLSRDTEAFF | TGTGCCAGCAGCTTAAGTAGGGACACTGAAGCTTTCTTT
TRBJ1-2 | 14 | TRBD1 | TRBV5-1 | . | CASSLAGTGYGYTF | TGCGCCAGCAGCTTGGCCGGGACAGGGTATGGCTACACCTTC
TRBJ1-4 | 15 | TRBD1 | TRBV7-2 | . | CASRHSGTGREKLFF | TGTGCCAGCAGACACTCCGGGACAGGGAGGGAAAAACTGTTTTTT
TRBJ2-3 | 15 | TRBD1 | TRBV5-1 | few | CASSLIGQGTDTQYF | TGCGCCAGCAGCTTGATCGGACAGGGGACAGATACGCAGTATTTT
TRBJ1-5 | 18 | . | TRBV5-5 | few | CASSLFTTLQGGEQPQHF | TGTGCCAGCAGCTTGTTCACTACCCTACAGGGAGGAGAGCAGCCCCAGCATTTT
TRBJ2-3 | 16 | . | TRBV20-1 | once | CSASKGTLKSTDTQYF | TGCAGTGCTAGTAAGGGGACTCTAAAGAGCACAGATACGCAGTATTTT
TRBJ2-2 | 15 | TRBD2 | TRBV7-3 | . | CASSAGLTNTGELFF | TGTGCCAGCAGCGCGGGACTAACGAACACCGGGGAGCTGTTTTTT
TRBJ2-3 | 16 | . | TRBV28 | . | CASSRSSAMETDTQYF | TGTGCCAGCAGTCGCAGCTCTGCAATGGAGACAGATACGCAGTATTTT
TRBJ2-3 | 13 | TRBD2 | TRBV30 | . | CAWGAGGADTQYF | TGTGCCTGGGGGGCGGGAGGGGCAGATACGCAGTATTTT
TRBJ2-6 | 16 | . | TRBV5-6 | . | CASSLVGGSGANVLTF | TGTGCCAGCAGCTTGGTTGGGGGCTCTGGGGCCAACGTCCTGACTTTC
TRBJ2-1 | 16 | TRBD1 | TRBV9 | . | CASSVRGSGGGNEQFF | TGTGCCAGCAGCGTAAGGGGGTCAGGGGGCGGCAATGAGCAGTTCTTC
TRBJ2-5 | 14 | TRBD2 | TRBV5-4 | . | CASSFTGTSETQYF | TGTGCCAGCAGCTTCACCGGGACTAGCGAGACCCAGTACTTC
TRBJ2-5 | 13 | . | TRBV10-3 | . | CAISAPSLETQYF | TGTGCCATCAGTGCGCCTAGTTTAGAGACCCAGTACTTC
TRBJ1-3 | 14 | TRBD1 | TRBV30 | once | CAWSRGGPGNTIYF | TGTGCCTGGAGTAGAGGGGGCCCTGGAAACACCATATATTTT
TRBJ1-2 | 13 | . | TRBV2 | . | CASRTGRNYGYTF | TGTGCCAGCCGGACGGGGCGGAACTATGGCTACACCTTC
TRBJ1-2 | 13 | . | TRBV18 | . | CASTPNRDYGYTF | TGTGCCAGCACACCAAACAGGGATTATGGCTACACCTTC
TRBJ2-5 | 15 | . | TRBV3-1/TRBV3-2 | . | CASSRWQGATETQYF | TGTGCCAGCAGCCGTTGGCAGGGAGCGACGGAGACCCAGTACTTC
TRBJ2-3 | 16 | . | TRBV7-2 | . | CASSHFRSASTDTQYF | TGTGCCAGCAGCCACTTCCGCTCAGCTAGCACAGATACGCAGTATTTT
TRBJ1-1 | 14 | . | TRBV18 | . | CASSGGLMNTEAFF | TGTGCCAGCTCCGGCGGGCTCATGAACACTGAAGCTTTCTTT